The T cell receptor beta chain described here comes from a study of cytomegalovirus exposure and HLA in healthy donors. Study-wide findings and caveats: Cytomegalovirus status, reportedly, was diagnosed with high specificity and sensitivity by the classifier. The listing of roughly 160 TCR beta chains classed them as cytomegalovirus-associated. In vitro assays verified that three CMV-associated chains recognized CMV antigens specifically. The finding came from a later analysis; first-cohort TCR clusters tended to co-occur in the 95 to 150 validation repertoires.

The table lists this clone with a few counts. Its antigen is undetermined. Libraries were prepared by immunoSEQ multiplex PCR; TCRdb keeps only in-frame clonotypes and omits some of them. The table includes fewer than 250,000 clones, roughly 89% detected once. The receptor comes from a man younger than 35 in good health and CMV-seronegative. Sequencing used PBMCs.

The CDR3 loop reads CASSRTGNYGYTF. In DNA, the CDR3 is TGTGCCAGCAGCAGGACAGGCAACTATGGCTACACCTTC. V gene TRBV2 combines with J gene TRBJ1-2; 7 bases map to TRBD1. Per germline, CDR1 SNHLY and CDR2 FYNNEI. CDR3 length: 13 amino acids. The V gene end was trimmed by 6 bases and the J gene end by 2 bases; junction bases not matched to a gene: 3.